Sequencing of this TCR beta chain was carried out in a study of human T cells and chemical hapten exposure (TCRdb year 2021). The study in broad terms: For sensitization, 2% DPC in acetone was applied to a roughly 2 cm by roughly 2 cm area of upper inner arm skin. This study followed changes in the peripheral blood TCR repertoire in vivo during primary and secondary sensitization of alopecia patients to the hapten diphenylcyclopropenone (DPC). Libraries were pooled for sequencing, and per-sample TCR yields varied mainly because of small differences in library volumes within the pool. For TCR sequencing, blood came from some 31 alopecia patients at anywhere from one to four time points (pre-sensitization, 2, 6 and 24 weeks). Blood samples were taken from patients before sensitization (week 0) and then at 2, 6 and about 24 weeks after DPC sensitization. Throughout the roughly 26-week study period, patients were also given weekly therapeutic DPC doses on the scalp. Patch testing was done on the upper back using Finn chambers containing 0.01% DPC, and results were scored after 6 days according to International Contact Dermatitis Research Group standards. Alopecia areata with under or over 50% scalp involvement, alopecia totalis and alopecia universalis were represented in the patient cohort, which was mostly female. Results and caveats for the whole study, not just this receptor: After repeated subsampling, the strength of the expansion versus patch-test correlation and the threshold at which it became significant changed. The number of TCRs above 1 in 1000 frequency did not change with DPC sensitization; there was no evidence of global repertoire structure alterations. Patch test score was positively correlated with the number of PT1 expanded TCRs, with significance at thresholds 8, 16 and 32 but not at 4. Significantly more large CDR3 similarity clusters were formed by expanded TCRs than by pre-sensitization or healthy control sets, consistent with antigen-driven responses. Alopecia, a presumed autoimmune disease, was present in all patients, so the immune response of the patients might differ from that of healthy individuals.

Sample time point, as interpreted from the label and publication: patch test 1, 2 weeks after DPC sensitization. This specimen's treatment or condition label, per the study, means: therapeutic diphenylcyclopropenone sensitization with weekly scalp DPC. Blood at each patch-test visit was drawn before the patch test was applied. Patients were eligible if aged 18 to 70, diagnosed with alopecia and judged suitable for DPC therapy, and pregnant patients were excluded. Total RNA was extracted from unfractionated whole blood that had been collected in Tempus Blood RNA tubes. Ten or more counts support this clonotype. Its antigen has not been determined. Qualities for individual bases were not recorded, and no much larger clone is one base off. V is shortened by 5 bases, J by 6 bases, and the region joining them spans 20 bases. CDR3 length: 14 amino acids, cysteine to phenylalanine. Just the 42-base CDR3 DNA is kept, in frame starting at base 1. Sequences SQVTM (CDR1) and ANQGSEA (CDR2) are obtained from the germline V gene.

Libraries were constructed by RACE. Reads for this sample came from a NextSeq 500. During library preparation, unique molecular identifiers were attached to individual cDNA molecules so that TCRs could be counted in a quantitative, reproducible way. Both TCR alpha and TCR beta chains were sequenced from each blood RNA sample. The original pipeline was this. Samples had a median of about 90,000 TCRs, with a range from roughly 23,224 to 700,000. The Decombinator software suite was used to annotate the V, J and CDR3 of the TCR reads. To make PS versus PT1 abundance plots, every sample was subsampled to the same number of TCRs (28,000). Expanded TCRs were defined as absent before sensitization and observed at least eight times at the 2-week time point. Using fastp at Q25 and MiXCR, TCRdb reprocessed the public reads and kept productive beta chains. Each CDR3 protein appears once, grouped with its most common genes and DNA. The V and J calls were not made by the authors but by TCRdb's processing. Recorded for this sample are approximately 60,000 distinct CDR3 sequences; about 9% of them occurred a single time. Roughly 14% of the sample is in the top ten clones.

This chain joins TRBV29-1 to TRBJ2-7; perhaps TRBD2 is the D gene, with 6 bases matching. This TCR was sampled from a woman aged 40 to 49 with alopecia areata. Some clones in this sample may be carry-over from other donors' samples. Specimen: whole blood, collected in connection with sensitization to the hapten diphenylcyclopropenone (DPC). This receptor carries the CDR3 CSVYPFLARCEQYF. The DNA reads as follows: TGCAGCGTTTATCCCTTTCTAGCGCGCTGCGAGCAGTACTTC.